Only one count was recorded for the clone carrying this T cell receptor beta chain. Its target is not known. This CDR3 has 17 amino acids. Germline CDR1 is SNHLY and CDR2 is FYNNEI. Deletions cut 5 bases from V and 0 bases from J, with 18 bases between. The data belong to a study of cytomegalovirus exposure and HLA in healthy donors. As for the study in general: Prior work identified some 120 million unique TCR beta sequences in 150 million to 200 million T cells.

Study-level points and caveats: The study listed 164 cytomegalovirus-associated TCR beta chains. As was reported, the classifier diagnosed cytomegalovirus status with high specificity and sensitivity. Association of roughly 17,000 TCR beta sequences with HLA alleles was found at 0.05 false discovery rate in a later analysis.

The PCR made use of 60 Vbeta and 13 Jbeta primers. Here immunoSEQ multiplex PCR was the method, and the copy in TCRdb shows in-frame clones only, minus some. Among some 110,000 clones listed, about 80% were seen once. The V call is TRBV2, the J call TRBJ2-3; D is uncertain. Material: PBMCs. The receptor's source is a woman in her late teens or twenties in good health and CMV-seropositive. CDR3 DNA sequence: TGTGCCAGCAGTCGTCCCCGTTCGGTCGGTAGCACAGATACGCAGTATTTT. Its translation is CASSRPRSVGSTDTQYF.